This note documents a single T cell receptor (beta chain) sequence. Its antigen remains unknown. As for the donors, each was a healthy bone marrow donor. Each donor was nominally healthy when sampled (though unrecorded immune exposures were likely). This specimen belongs to a study of cytomegalovirus exposure and HLA in healthy donors. Overall study results and limits: More clonal expansion characterized HLA-associated TCR beta chains than equally common others in a later analysis. It was fewer than 200 TCR beta chains that were listed as cytomegalovirus-associated.

PCR amplification relied on 60 Vbeta primers (plus 13 Jbeta primers). Some clones are missing from TCRdb's copy, which holds only in-frame ones; the method was immunoSEQ multiplex PCR. The profile shows roughly 200,000 clones, 80% to 90% of them singletons. CDR3 length: 18 amino acids. CDR1 is MGHRA, CDR2 YSYEKL, per germline. J gave up 0 bases and V 0 bases, and 8 bases lay outside the gene matches. The sequenced sample was PBMCs. V and J are TRBV4-1 and TRBJ1-3; TRBD1 agrees at 7 bases. The TCR was taken from a young man in good health and CMV-seronegative. The CDR3 sequence: CASSQEPTTGASGNTIYF. DNA of the CDR3: TGCGCCAGCAGCCAAGAACCTACCACAGGGGCCTCTGGAAACACCATATATTTT.